What follows describes a single T cell receptor (beta chain). The antigen is undetermined. Profiling relied on immunoSEQ multiplex PCR, and the TCRdb table lists in-frame clones only, not all of them. The profile shows approximately 180,000 clones, around 92% of them singletons. Germline-derived CDR1 and CDR2 are LGHNA and YNFKEQ. The CDR3 is 16 residues long. Trimming removed 0 bases from V and 6 bases from J; junction bases left unmatched: 7. The data stem from a study of T cell responses to AZD1222 COVID-19 vaccine. Findings and caveats of the study: The peak T cell response came first, and repertoires were sampled only after it. Dominant at 160-218 and 743-854, vaccine-associated CD4 TCRs also spanned spike.

This TCR derives from an adult in good health. The sample consisted of peripheral blood, taken on day 0 of AZD1222 vaccination. The rearrangement joins TRBV4-2 to TRBJ2-2; 7 bases are a match to TRBD1. In DNA, the CDR3 is TGTGCCAGCAGCCAAGATAACAGGGGTACAGCCGGGGAGCTGTTTTTT. Protein product: CASSQDNRGTAGELFF.